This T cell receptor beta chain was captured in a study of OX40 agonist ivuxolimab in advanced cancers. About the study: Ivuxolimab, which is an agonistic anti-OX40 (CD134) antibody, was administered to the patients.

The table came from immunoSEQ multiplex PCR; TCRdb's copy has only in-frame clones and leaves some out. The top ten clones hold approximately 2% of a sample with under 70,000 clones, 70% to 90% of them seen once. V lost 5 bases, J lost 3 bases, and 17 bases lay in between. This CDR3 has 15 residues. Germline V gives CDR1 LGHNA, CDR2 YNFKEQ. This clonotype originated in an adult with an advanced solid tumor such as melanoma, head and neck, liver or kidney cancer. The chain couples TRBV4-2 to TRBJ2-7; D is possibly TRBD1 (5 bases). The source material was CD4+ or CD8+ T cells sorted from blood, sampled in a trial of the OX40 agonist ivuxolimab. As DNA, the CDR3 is TGTGCCAGCAGCGAGTCTTATCAGGGATTCTACGAGCAGTACTTC. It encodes CASSESYQGFYEQYF.